One and the same sample provided the 16 T cell receptor beta chains below, sequenced in a study of blood T cell repertoires in COVID-19. Here immunoSEQ multiplex PCR was the method, and the copy in TCRdb shows in-frame clones only, minus some. Here the sample spans around 130,000 clones, roughly 82% being singletons. What was sequenced was peripheral blood. The origin of the receptors is a human donor in a cohort sampled during active COVID-19.

V usage is TRBV19 and J usage is TRBJ1-3; no definite D call. Germline V gene sequence: CDR1 LNHDA, CDR2 SQIVND (reference sequence). Trimming shortened V by 8 bases and J by 0 bases, and 11 bases separated the two germline ends. The CDR3 runs to 14 residues. CDR3: CASHWGVSGNTIYF. The DNA of the CDR3 is TGTGCCAGTCACTGGGGAGTCTCTGGAAACACCATATATTTT.

This chain links TRBV3-1 (or the pseudogene TRBV3-2) with TRBJ1-1, with D hard to call. The germline V gene encodes CDR1 LGHDT and CDR2 YNNKEL (reference sequence). The ends were cut back, 4 bases at V and 8 bases at J, with 11 bases in the middle. This CDR3 has 12 residues. The CDR3 reads CASSPLGREAFF. The CDR3 nucleotides are TGTGCCAGCAGCCCCCTAGGCAGAGAAGCTTTCTTT.

J is TRBJ2-5 and V is TRBV5-4, with 9 bases fitting TRBD2. Per the germline V gene, CDR1 is SGHNT and CDR2 is YYREEE (reference sequence). V was clipped by 2 bases and J by 5 bases; unmatched bases: 7. CDR3 length: 15 amino acids. The CDR3 is CASSFGRGGFETQYF. The CDR3 DNA reads as TGTGCCAGCAGCTTCGGGCGGGGGGGCTTCGAGACCCAGTACTTC.

This chain joins TRBV7-8 and TRBJ2-7, with 11 bases aligning to TRBD2. The CDR3 has 16 residues. V shed 4 bases, J shed 0 bases, and the junction held 5 bases outside the gene matches. The germline CDR1 and CDR2 sequences are SGHVS and FQNEAQ. CDR3 sequence (DNA): TGTGCCAGCAGCTCCTCTAGCGGGGGGTTCTCCTACGAGCAGTACTTC. This gives the protein CASSSSSGGFSYEQYF. Full variable domain (remainder filled in from reference TRBV7-8 and TRBJ2-7): GAGVSQSPRYKVAKRGQDVALRCDPISGHVSLFWYQQALGQGPEFLTYFQNEAQLDKSGLPSDRFFAERPEGSVSTLKIQRTQQEDSAVYLCASSSSSGGFSYEQYFGPGTRLTVT.

The chain has TRBV18 and TRBJ2-5; weak D call: TRBD1 (6 bases). This CDR3 is 13 amino acids long. With 5 bases removed from V and 7 bases from J, the gap between germline ends came to 14 bases. Germline assignment: CDR1 KGHSH and CDR2 LQKENI. The CDR3 coding sequence is TGTGCCAGCTCATCCACAGGGACGGGGACCCAGTACTTC. As protein: CASSSTGTGTQYF.

V and J are TRBV6-5 and TRBJ1-5; 8 nucleotides align to TRBD1. Germline CDR1 reads MNHEY; CDR2 reads SVGAGI. V trimming: 7 bases; J trimming: 2 bases; junction bases outside the gene matches: 4. The CDR3 totals 14 residues. CDR3 region: CASNRGIGNQPQHF. CDR3 in DNA: TGTGCCAGCAACAGGGGGATAGGCAATCAGCCCCAGCATTTT.

The chain joins TRBV3-1 (or the pseudogene TRBV3-2) to TRBJ2-5; TRBD2 matches 12 bases. J lost 1 base, V lost 1 base, and 10 bases had no gene match. CDR3 size: 19 residues. In germline, CDR1 is LGHDT, CDR2 YNNKEL (reference sequence). CDR3 amino acids: CASSQGVTSGGPGQETQYF. The CDR3 DNA sequence: TGTGCCAGCAGCCAAGGAGTGACTAGCGGGGGTCCCGGCCAAGAGACCCAGTACTTC.

The chain employs TRBV27 and TRBJ2-7, with D possibly TRBD1 on 6 matching bases. This CDR3 spans 14 amino acids. CDR1 is MNHEY and CDR2 is SMNVEV in the germline V gene (reference sequence). V lost 2 bases, J lost 6 bases, and 14 bases lay in between. The CDR3 nucleotides read TGTGCCAGCAGTTTAATGGCAGGGGCGGGCGAGCAGTACTTC. Its translation: CASSLMAGAGEQYF.

The chain couples TRBV14 to TRBJ2-7, with 11 bases identical to TRBD1. The V segment lost 1 base and the J segment 2 bases; nucleotides outside the gene matches: 4. This CDR3 has 16 residues. The germline CDR1 and CDR2 sequences are SGHDN and FVKESK. CDR3 amino acids: CASSQAGTGGAYEQYF. CDR3 in DNA: TGTGCCAGCAGCCAAGCAGGGACAGGGGGGGCCTACGAGCAGTACTTC.

This chain links TRBV27 with TRBJ2-1; 11 bases map to TRBD2. The trim removed 8 bases at V and 8 bases at J, leaving 11 bases unmatched. This CDR3 is 15 amino acids long. CDR1 is MNHEY, CDR2 SMNVEV, per germline (reference sequence). The CDR3 here is CASLGWGLAEHEQFF. The DNA of the CDR3 is TGTGCCAGCTTGGGGTGGGGACTAGCGGAACATGAGCAGTTCTTC.

The genes are TRBV7-9 and TRBJ1-2; D may be TRBD1 (5 bases). CDR3 length equals 13 residues. The germline CDR1 and CDR2 sequences are SEHNR and FQNEAQ (reference sequence). Deletions cut 8 bases from V and 7 bases from J, with 17 bases between. The CDR3 sequence is CASAGEGWSGYTF. CDR3 in DNA: TGTGCCAGCGCGGGAGAGGGGTGGTCTGGCTACACCTTC.

The V gene is TRBV2, the J gene TRBJ2-1; a weak D match, TRBD1 (6 bases). V was trimmed by 2 bases and J by 2 bases, leaving 10 bases between them. The CDR3 is 15 residues long. Germline CDR1 is SNHLY and CDR2 is FYNNEI. The CDR3 DNA reads as TGTGCCAGCAGTGAATTGGGGGCAGCCTACAATGAGCAGTTCTTC. It translates to CASSELGAAYNEQFF.

The chain links TRBV4-1 to TRBJ2-5, with 8 positions matching TRBD1. The V gene end was trimmed by 1 base and the J gene end by 5 bases; junction bases not matched to a gene: 9. The CDR3 covers 16 residues. Germline CDR1 reads MGHRA; CDR2 reads YSYEKL. The CDR3 loop reads CASSQGGQGAWETQYF. The CDR3 DNA is TGCGCCAGCAGCCAAGGAGGACAGGGTGCGTGGGAGACCCAGTACTTC.

This chain joins TRBV10-1 and TRBJ2-7; D possibly corresponds to TRBD1 (6 bases). The CDR3 sequence is 15 residues long. Germline CDR1 and CDR2: WNHNN and SYGVQD (reference sequence). Trimming shortened V by 0 bases and J by 5 bases, and 14 bases separated the two germline ends. This chain's CDR3 is CASSESGQFGNEQYF. The CDR3 DNA sequence: TGCGCCAGCAGTGAGTCAGGACAGTTCGGGAACGAGCAGTACTTC.

The chain is built from TRBV18 and TRBJ1-1; no reliable D call. Per germline, CDR1 KGHSH and CDR2 LQKENI. V gave up 5 bases and J gave up 1 base, with 11 bases separating them. The CDR3 covers 14 residues. Here the CDR3 reads CASSVDITNTEAFF. In DNA form, the CDR3 reads TGTGCCAGCTCAGTTGACATCACGAACACTGAAGCTTTCTTT.

The chain carries TRBV28 and TRBJ1-3; D uncertain. The CDR3 is 15 amino acids. Germline assignment: CDR1 MDHEN and CDR2 SYDVKM. V was cut by 1 base and J by 0 bases, with 7 bases left in between. The CDR3 region is CASSLSGVSGNTIYF. The DNA of the CDR3 is TGTGCCAGCAGTTTATCGGGAGTCTCTGGAAACACCATATATTTT.